This T cell receptor beta chain emerged from a study of shared clonotypes between healthy human individuals. Study-level information: The cohort had a couple of women and three men, ages 18 to 49. General study points: Estimated clonotype richness was generally higher in naive than memory subsets. The diversity represented, both genetic and in exposure history, was limited by few donors. Across a handful of donors, naive CD4 shared approximately 4.5%, naive CD8 around 4%, memory CD4 about 2.5%, memory CD8 0.4% to 0.5%.

Details on this clone: The target antigen is unknown.

Some clones are missing from TCRdb's copy, which holds only in-frame ones; the method was immunoSEQ multiplex PCR. The sample records 2 million to 2.5 million clones, about 92% being singletons. Material for sequencing was naive CD4+ T cells from PBMCs. Subset: CD45RA+ positively selected. The TCR was taken from a man aged 18 to 29 in good health. Some clones in this sample may be carry-over from other donors' samples.

The CDR3 region is CASSVGQGGGEKLFF. CDR3 sequence (DNA): TGTGCCAGCAGCGTTGGACAGGGAGGAGGTGAAAAACTGTTTTTT. The chain employs TRBV9 and TRBJ1-4; 8 bases match TRBD1. V shed 2 bases, J shed 7 bases, and the junction held 7 bases outside the gene matches. Germline CDR1 reads SGDLS; CDR2 reads YYNGEE. This CDR3 spans 15 amino acids.